A single sample is the source of the 18 T cell receptor beta chains below, sequenced in a study of shared clonotypes between healthy human individuals. The data were produced by immunoSEQ multiplex PCR, yet TCRdb's version contains in-frame clones alone and is incomplete. The top ten clones hold roughly 0.45% of a sample with about 1.5 million clones, around 98% of them seen once. The sample was naive CD4+ T cells sorted from blood. Subset specified: CD45RA+ positively selected. The receptor source for this set is a man aged 30 to 39 in good health.

This chain's CDR3 is CATSRDRRDTQYF. The CDR3 coding sequence is TGTGCCACCAGCAGAGATAGGCGGGATACGCAGTATTTT. V is TRBV15 and J is TRBJ2-3; no clear D. CDR3 length: 13 amino acids. Germline CDR1 and CDR2: LNHNV and YYDKDF (reference sequence). The ends were cut back, 0 bases at V and 6 bases at J, with 7 bases in the middle.

The V and J genes are TRBV27 and TRBJ2-5, with D tentatively TRBD2 (5 bases). The CDR3 extends over 13 amino acids. Trimming took 5 bases from V and 4 from J, leaving 11 bases between them. Germline V gene data show CDR1 as MNHEY and CDR2 as SMNVEV (reference sequence). The CDR3 DNA reads TGTGCCAGCAGTGCCTTAGCGCCAGAGACCCAGTACTTC. Its protein is CASSALAPETQYF.

The chain carries TRBV28 and TRBJ1-1; D gene ambiguous. The V gene lost 2 bases and the J gene lost 3 bases, with 7 bases spanning the gap. The CDR3 loop spans 13 amino acids. CDR1 and CDR2 (germline): MDHEN, SYDVKM. CDR3: CASSLKRDTEAFF. The CDR3 DNA is TGTGCCAGCAGTTTAAAAAGGGACACTGAAGCTTTCTTT.

The chain couples TRBV19 to TRBJ2-7, with D tentatively TRBD2 (5 bases). V was pared by 4 bases and J by 0 bases, with 10 bases between. CDR3 size: 14 residues. Germline assignment: CDR1 LNHDA and CDR2 SQIVND (reference sequence). The CDR3 DNA sequence: TGTGCCAGTAGTAGGTGGGAGAGCTCCTACGAGCAGTACTTC. Translated, it gives CASSRWESSYEQYF.

The rearrangement joins TRBV15 to TRBJ2-1, with a tentative D call TRBD1 (6 bases). The CDR3 runs to 17 residues. The germline CDR1 and CDR2 sequences are LNHNV and YYDKDF (reference sequence). The V and J ends lost 2 bases and 6 bases respectively, with 20 bases between them. This CDR3 is CATSRSRGAGTSNEQFF. Here the CDR3 DNA reads TGTGCCACCAGCAGATCCAGGGGCGCCGGGACAAGCAATGAGCAGTTCTTC.

The chain recombines TRBV5-1 with TRBJ2-7; 14 bases fit TRBD2. Germline V gene data show CDR1 as SGHRS and CDR2 as YFSETQ. This CDR3 is built from 14 residues. After removal of 7 bases from V and 5 bases from J, the junction contained 5 bases not matched to a gene. The CDR3 nucleotides are TGCGCCAGCTGGCCGGGACTAGCGGGAGACGAGCAGTACTTC. Translation: CASWPGLAGDEQYF.

On this clone: Other DNA sequences from this sample encode an identical CDR3 as well. The chain carries TRBV11-2 and TRBJ2-5; D is uncertain. Germline CDR1 is SGHAT and CDR2 is FQNNGV. V was trimmed by 3 bases and J by 2 bases, leaving 7 bases between them. There are 13 residues in the CDR3. CDR3 nucleotides: TGTGCCAGCAGCTTCCGAGGACAAGAGACCCAGTACTTC. It translates to CASSFRGQETQYF. The whole variable domain, remainder taken from reference TRBV11-2 and TRBJ2-5, is EAGVAQSPRYKIIEKRQSVAFWCNPISGHATLYWYQQILGQGPKLLIQFQNNGVVDDSQLPKDRFSAERLKGVDSTLKIQPAKLEDSAVYLCASSFRGQETQYFGPGTRLLVL.

The CDR3 bases are TGTGCCAGCTCACCCAGGAGGACAGGGGATGGAAACACCATATATTTT. Translated, it gives CASSPRRTGDGNTIYF. The chain couples TRBV18 to TRBJ1-3, with 9 bases matching TRBD1. Germline CDR1 reads KGHSH; CDR2 reads LQKENI. Trimming cost V 3 bases and J 3 bases; bases outside gene matches: 6. The CDR3 spans 16 residues.

The gene calls are TRBV7-3 and TRBJ1-5, with 8 nucleotides matching TRBD1. The V gene's germline CDR1 is SGHTA and CDR2 FQGTGA. The V gene end was trimmed by 4 bases and the J gene end by 1 base; junction bases not matched to a gene: 9. The CDR3 is 17 amino acids. Here the CDR3 reads CASSSTTGAGSNQPQHF. The DNA of the CDR3 is TGTGCCAGCAGCTCAACGACAGGGGCGGGGAGCAATCAGCCCCAGCATTTT.

V usage is TRBV5-6 and J usage is TRBJ1-1; D possibly corresponds to TRBD1 (5 bases). This CDR3 is 13 amino acids long. Trimming pared 1 base from V and 4 bases from J, leaving 8 bases between. Germline loops: CDR1 SGHDT, CDR2 YYEEEE. The CDR3, as DNA: TGTGCCAGCAGCTTGATTACAGGCACTGAAGCTTTCTTT. Translated, it gives CASSLITGTEAFF. Supplemented by reference TRBV5-6 and TRBJ1-1, the full variable domain reads DAGVTQSPTHLIKTRGQQVTLRCSPKSGHDTVSWYQQALGQGPQFIFQYYEEEERQRGNFPDRFSGHQFPNYSSELNVNALLLGDSALYLCASSLITGTEAFFGQGTRLTVV.

This clone was recorded once. This chain connects TRBV29-1 to TRBJ2-7, with D unclear. CDR3 length equals 11 residues. V was cut by 7 bases and J by 4 bases, with 11 bases left in between. In germline, CDR1 is SQVTM, CDR2 ANQGSEA. This CDR3 reads CSAKANYEQYF. CDR3 bases: TGCAGCGCAAAAGCAAATTACGAGCAGTACTTC.

The chain joins TRBV2 to TRBJ2-7; possible D gene TRBD2, 6 bases. The V end was cut by 5 bases, the J end by 3 bases, with 14 bases between. This CDR3 is 14 amino acids long. Germline CDR1 SNHLY, CDR2 FYNNEI. CDR3 protein: CASSKEGTLYEQYF. CDR3 bases: TGTGCCAGCAGTAAGGAGGGGACCCTCTACGAGCAGTACTTC. The entire variable domain, with the rest obtained from reference TRBV2 and TRBJ2-7, is as follows: EPEVTQTPSHQVTQMGQEVILRCVPISNHLYFYWYRQILGQKVEFLVSFYNNEISEKSEIFDDQFSVERPDGSNFTLKIRSTKLEDSAMYFCASSKEGTLYEQYFGPGTRLTVT.

The genes are TRBV5-1 and TRBJ1-4; 7 bases map to TRBD1. The CDR3 runs to 17 residues. V dropped 3 bases and J dropped 2; count of bases not matched to a gene: 10. The V gene's germline CDR1 is SGHRS and CDR2 YFSETQ. CDR3 sequence reads: CASSSGTASVTNEKLFF. CDR3 nucleotide sequence: TGCGCCAGCAGCTCCGGGACAGCTAGCGTGACTAATGAAAAACTGTTTTTT.

About this clone: The sample carries other DNA sequences with the same CDR3. The V call is TRBV7-9, the J call TRBJ2-7, with a tentative D call TRBD2 (5 bases). The CDR3 runs to 13 residues. Trimming pared 5 bases from V and 0 bases from J, leaving 8 bases between. Germline CDR1 is SEHNR and CDR2 is FQNEAQ (reference sequence). CDR3 in DNA: TGTGCCAGCAGCCGACGGGACTCCTACGAGCAGTACTTC. Its translation is CASSRRDSYEQYF. The complete variable domain, with remaining parts taken from reference TRBV7-9 and TRBJ2-7, reads DTGVSQNPRHKITKRGQNVTFRCDPISEHNRLYWYRQTLGQGPEFLTYFQNEAQLEKSRLLSDRFSAERPKGSFSTLEIQRTEQGDSAMYLCASSRRDSYEQYFGPGTRLTVT.

The chain carries TRBV5-4 and TRBJ2-3; D possibly corresponds to TRBD2 (5 bases). The length of the CDR3 is 17 residues. Trimming shortened V by 3 bases and J by 5 bases, and 22 bases separated the two germline ends. Germline CDR1 and CDR2: SGHNT and YYREEE (reference sequence). In DNA form, the CDR3 reads TGTGCCAGCAGCTCAAAAAAAACTAGTCCCCTGGGAGATACGCAGTATTTT. Its protein product is CASSSKKTSPLGDTQYF.

The rearrangement links TRBV7-9 to TRBJ1-5; unclear D gene. CDR1 and CDR2 from the germline V gene are SEHNR and FQNEAQ (reference sequence). The CDR3 spans 14 residues. With 3 bases removed from V and 6 bases from J, the gap between germline ends came to 12 bases. The CDR3 DNA follows: TGTGCCAGCAGCTTCGGCAGGATGGGTCAGCCCCAGCATTTT. This codes for CASSFGRMGQPQHF.

The V call is TRBV7-9, the J call TRBJ1-4, with D uncertain. V dropped 4 bases and J dropped 4 bases, with 10 bases sitting between them. Per the germline V gene, CDR1 is SEHNR and CDR2 is FQNEAQ (reference sequence). CDR3 length equals 14 residues. CDR3 DNA: TGTGCCAGCAGCTCCTTAGTCTATAATGAAAAACTGTTTTTT. Translated: CASSSLVYNEKLFF. The whole variable domain, filled in from reference TRBV7-9 and TRBJ1-4, reads DTGVSQNPRHKITKRGQNVTFRCDPISEHNRLYWYRQTLGQGPEFLTYFQNEAQLEKSRLLSDRFSAERPKGSFSTLEIQRTEQGDSAMYLCASSSLVYNEKLFFGSGTQLSVL.

This clone was counted once. The chain combines TRBV6-5 with TRBJ1-2, with TRBD1 matching 8 bases. V gave up 9 bases and J gave up 4 bases; unmatched junction bases: 13. There are 15 residues in the CDR3. Germline lookup yields CDR1 MNHEY and CDR2 SVGAGI. The CDR3 sequence: CASMRATGVLYGYTF. Written as DNA, the CDR3 is TGTGCCAGTATGAGAGCGACAGGGGTGCTCTATGGCTACACCTTC.